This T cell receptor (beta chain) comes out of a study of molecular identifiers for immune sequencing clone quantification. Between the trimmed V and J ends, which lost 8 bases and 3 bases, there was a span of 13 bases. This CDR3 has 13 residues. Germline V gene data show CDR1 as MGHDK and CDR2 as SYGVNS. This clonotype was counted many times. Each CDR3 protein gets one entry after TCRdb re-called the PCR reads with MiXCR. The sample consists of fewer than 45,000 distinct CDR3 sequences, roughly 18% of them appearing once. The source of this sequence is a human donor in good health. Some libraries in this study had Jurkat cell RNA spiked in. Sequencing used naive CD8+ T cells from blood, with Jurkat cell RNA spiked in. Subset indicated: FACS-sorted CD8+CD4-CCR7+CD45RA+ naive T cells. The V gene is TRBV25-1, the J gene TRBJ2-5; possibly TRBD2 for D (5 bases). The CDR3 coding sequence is TGTGCCAGCGGGGAGTGGGGAAAAGAGACCCAGTACTTC. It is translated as CASGEWGKETQYF. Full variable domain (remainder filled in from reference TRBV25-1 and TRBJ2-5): EADIYQTPRYLVIGTGKKITLECSQTMGHDKMYWYQQDPGMELHLIHYSYGVNSTEKGDLSSESTVSRIRTEHFPLTLESARPSHTSQYLCASGEWGKETQYFGPGTRLLVL.